This T cell receptor beta chain was documented in a study of blood T cell repertoires in COVID-19. Study-wide background: COVID-19 samples, acute and convalescent, were from the United States, Italy and Spain. Sources were T cells, B-cell-depleted T cells, or PBMCs; the material itself was cDNA or gDNA.

The study counted Cohort 3 donors as recovered given two negative PCRs, clearance, or symptom resolution. Per the original methods: It was from reference gene primer amplification that nucleated cell counts were estimated. Some clones are missing from TCRdb's copy, which holds only in-frame ones; the method was immunoSEQ multiplex PCR. V and J calls and clone size are copied from that table; D and trimming were computed from the DNA. Here the sample spans 150,000 or so clones, about 80% being singletons. CDR1 and CDR2 (germline): KGHSH, LQKENI. The CDR3 contains 15 residues. J was trimmed by 5 bases and V by 0 bases; bases with no gene match: 6.

The source is a man aged 45-65 years who had recovered from COVID-19. Specimen: PBMCs or T cells enriched from blood (not recorded which). The chain couples TRBV18 to TRBJ1-2, with TRBD1 matching over 7 bases. CDR3 nucleotide sequence: TGTGCCAGCTCACCACCGTGGGACAGTACATATGGCTACACCTTC. Translated, it gives CASSPPWDSTYGYTF.